What follows are 29 T cell receptor beta chains derived from one specimen sequenced in a study of blood T cell repertoires in COVID-19 (dated by TCRdb to 2020 to 2022). Library prep was done by the immunoSEQ multiplex PCR assay. Drawn from immuneACCESS, this table holds only the in-frame rearrangements with V and J called that TCRdb kept. Clones are partly lost; checked studies trace under half to an unresolved V gene and leave the rest unexplained. This sample has about 210,000 clones in its table, and around 85% of those were observed once. The ten largest clones take up 3.5% to 4% of the sample. The sequencing input was PBMCs or T cells enriched from blood (not recorded which). The receptor set was obtained from a woman aged 40 to 50 with acute COVID-19.

This clone was counted a few times. J is TRBJ2-1 and V is TRBV19; TRBD2 agrees at 7 bases. The CDR3 consists of 14 residues. J lost 8 bases, V lost 3 bases, and 7 bases had no gene match. The germline gives CDR1 LNHDA, CDR2 SQIVND (reference sequence). The CDR3 DNA follows: TGTGCCAGTAGTATCTTAGGACGGGGGGATGAGCAGTTCTTC. Protein sequence: CASSILGRGDEQFF.

The rearrangement links TRBV28 to TRBJ1-5; 9 bases align to TRBD1. Germline CDR1 and CDR2: MDHEN and SYDVKM. The CDR3 sequence is 13 residues long. V was pared by 2 bases and J by 7 bases, with 0 bases of the junction left unmatched. The CDR3 coding sequence is TGTGCCAGCAGTTTAGGGACAGGGCAGCCCCAGCATTTT. The encoded protein is CASSLGTGQPQHF.

The chain combines TRBV7-3 with TRBJ2-5, with D possibly TRBD2 on 5 matching bases. CDR3 length: 13 amino acids. Germline V gene sequence: CDR1 SGHTA, CDR2 FQGTGA. V was clipped by 2 bases and J by 12 bases, with 16 bases between them. The CDR3 sequence is CASSLQDYGIKYF. The CDR3 DNA sequence: TGTGCCAGCAGCTTACAAGACTACGGAATCAAGTACTTC.

The rearrangement joins TRBV28 to TRBJ1-2; TRBD1 matches 8 bases. V gave up 6 bases and J gave up 11 bases; unmatched junction bases: 5. The CDR3 totals 11 residues. In germline, CDR1 is MDHEN, CDR2 SYDVKM. The CDR3 is CASRPDRGYTF. As DNA, the CDR3 is TGTGCCAGCAGACCTGACAGGGGTTACACCTTC.

This chain joins TRBV28 and TRBJ2-1; D is undetermined. The V end lost 5 bases, the J end lost 8 bases, and 16 bases lay between the germline ends. The germline V gene has CDR1 MDHEN and CDR2 SYDVKM. The CDR3 sequence is 14 residues long. The CDR3 loop is CASSTTHSSHEQFF. For the CDR3, the DNA is TGTGCCAGCAGTACAACCCACAGTTCCCATGAGCAGTTCTTC.

This sequence joins TRBV9 and TRBJ2-3, with TRBD2 matching 9 bases. In germline, CDR1 is SGDLS, CDR2 YYNGEE. The CDR3 totals 16 residues. V lost 3 bases, J lost 0 bases, and 5 bases stayed unmatched. DNA of the CDR3: TGTGCCAGCAGCGCTTCCGGGACTAGCAGCACAGATACGCAGTATTTT. Encoded protein: CASSASGTSSTDTQYF.

The chain carries TRBV28 and TRBJ1-1; D is perhaps TRBD1 (6 bases). CDR3 length: 13 residues. Germline V gene data show CDR1 as MDHEN and CDR2 as SYDVKM. V was cut by 2 bases and J by 10 bases, with 14 bases left in between. This CDR3 reads CASSLGTGRRAFF. CDR3 in DNA: TGTGCCAGCAGTTTAGGCACAGGGAGAAGAGCTTTCTTT. The complete variable domain, with remaining parts taken from reference TRBV28 and TRBJ1-1, reads DVKVTQSSRYLVKRTGEKVFLECVQDMDHENMFWYRQDPGLGLRLIYFSYDVKMKEKGDIPEGYSVSREKKERFSLILESASTNQTSMYLCASSLGTGRRAFFGQGTRLTVV.

The chain carries TRBV28 and TRBJ2-3; 14 positions match TRBD2. CDR3 length: 16 amino acids. The V segment lost 3 bases and the J segment 8 bases; nucleotides outside the gene matches: 7. Germline lookup yields CDR1 MDHEN and CDR2 SYDVKM. This chain's CDR3 is CASSLGTSGGVGTQYF. DNA of the CDR3: TGTGCCAGCAGTTTGGGGACTAGCGGGGGCGTAGGTACGCAGTATTTT.

This sequence joins TRBV7-9 and TRBJ2-3; the match to TRBD2 covers 7 bases. The V segment lost 0 bases and the J segment 12 bases; nucleotides outside the gene matches: 12. Germline V gives CDR1 SEHNR, CDR2 FQNEAQ (reference sequence). This CDR3 has 15 amino acids. Here the CDR3 reads CASSLALAGEPTQYF. The DNA of the CDR3 is TGTGCCAGCAGCTTAGCGTTGGCGGGAGAGCCGACCCAGTATTTT.

This clone was found a few times. This sequence joins TRBV7-9 and TRBJ2-1; possible D gene TRBD1, 5 bases. Germline V gives CDR1 SEHNR, CDR2 FQNEAQ (reference sequence). This CDR3 is 16 amino acids long. V lost 5 bases and J lost 5, with 19 bases in between. CDR3: CASSPERTRADNEQFF. The DNA for the CDR3 is TGTGCCAGCAGCCCAGAGAGGACCAGGGCGGACAATGAGCAGTTCTTC.

V and J are TRBV30 and TRBJ1-5; no reliable D call. The V gene lost 5 bases and the J gene lost 2 bases, with 19 bases spanning the gap. Germline V gene sequence: CDR1 GTSNPN, CDR2 SVGIG (reference sequence). This CDR3 is 16 amino acids long. CDR3 in DNA: TGTGCCTGGGGTTCCCTTTCGTCCGCGGGCAATCAGCCCCAGCATTTT. Translated: CAWGSLSSAGNQPQHF.

This clone was observed a single time. The chain couples TRBV7-2 to TRBJ2-7; 12 nucleotides align to TRBD2. The ends lost 5 bases at V and 4 bases at J; junction bases unmatched: 9. The germline gives CDR1 SGHTA, CDR2 FQGNSA. The CDR3 spans 16 residues. In DNA form, the CDR3 reads TGTGCCAGCAGCCCGCGGACTAGCGGGACCGGTTACGAGCAGTACTTC. It yields the protein CASSPRTSGTGYEQYF.

The rearrangement uses TRBV7-8 and TRBJ2-7, with 9 nucleotides matching TRBD1. V was clipped by 2 bases and J by 6 bases; unmatched bases: 8. The germline CDR1 and CDR2 sequences are SGHVS and FQNEAQ. The CDR3 is 15 residues long. The CDR3 is CASSLTDRGSGEQYF. The CDR3 bases are TGTGCCAGCAGCTTAACGGACAGGGGATCTGGCGAGCAGTACTTC.

J is TRBJ1-6 and V is TRBV25-1, with D perhaps TRBD1 (5 bases). Germline V gene data show CDR1 as MGHDK and CDR2 as SYGVNS. The V gene lost 5 bases and the J gene lost 10 bases, with 12 bases spanning the gap. The CDR3 totals 13 residues. In DNA, the CDR3 is TGTGCCAGCAGTTCAGGGTCATACTCACCCCTCCACTTT. Translating it yields CASSSGSYSPLHF.

As regards this clone: Other DNA sequences in this sample translate to the same CDR3. The gene calls are TRBV28 and TRBJ1-5; D is possibly TRBD1 (5 bases). This CDR3 spans 12 amino acids. The germline V gene encodes CDR1 MDHEN and CDR2 SYDVKM. Trimming shortened V by 6 bases and J by 3 bases, and 6 bases separated the two germline ends. The CDR3 nucleotides read TGTGCCAGCAGACAGGTCAATCAGCCCCAGCATTTT. Residues: CASRQVNQPQHF. The variable domain in full, with the rest retrieved from reference TRBV28 and TRBJ1-5, is DVKVTQSSRYLVKRTGEKVFLECVQDMDHENMFWYRQDPGLGLRLIYFSYDVKMKEKGDIPEGYSVSREKKERFSLILESASTNQTSMYLCASRQVNQPQHFGDGTRLSIL.

The V call is TRBV7-9, the J call TRBJ1-2; 8 bases are shared with TRBD1. Germline loops: CDR1 SEHNR, CDR2 FQNEAQ (reference sequence). The CDR3 is made up of 14 amino acids. V lost 0 bases and J lost 10; bases outside the gene matches: 7. In DNA, the CDR3 is TGTGCCAGCAGCTTAGCTCGGACAGGGCAGGACTACACCTTC. Protein product: CASSLARTGQDYTF.

The chain combines TRBV27 with TRBJ1-6, with D possibly being TRBD1 (5 bases). CDR1 and CDR2 (germline): MNHEY, SMNVEV (reference sequence). Trimming shortened V by 4 bases and J by 0 bases, and 10 bases separated the two germline ends. The CDR3 sequence is 16 residues long. The CDR3 reads CASSSGGGSYNSPLHF. The CDR3 DNA is TGTGCCAGCAGTTCGGGGGGGGGCTCCTATAATTCACCCCTCCACTTT.

The chain joins TRBV14 to TRBJ1-6; no clear D gene. Trimming left V 0 bases short and J 2 bases short, with 11 bases between. This CDR3 is 17 amino acids long. Germline values: CDR1 SGHDN, CDR2 FVKESK. The CDR3 DNA sequence: TGTGCCAGCAGCCAAGATTCGTACCGGGCCTATAATTCACCCCTCCACTTT. Translated: CASSQDSYRAYNSPLHF.

This sequence joins TRBV5-1 and TRBJ2-5; the match to TRBD1 covers 12 bases. This CDR3 is built from 15 residues. V dropped 5 bases and J dropped 5; count of bases not matched to a gene: 7. Looked up from germline, CDR1 is SGHRS and CDR2 is YFSETQ. The CDR3 loop is CASRPGTGGRETQYF. DNA of the CDR3: TGCGCCAGCAGGCCCGGGACAGGGGGCAGGGAGACCCAGTACTTC.

This clone was seen more than once but under ten times. The chain couples TRBV3-1 (or the pseudogene TRBV3-2) to TRBJ1-5; possible D gene TRBD1, 6 bases. The V and J ends lost 0 bases and 2 bases respectively, with 8 bases between them. CDR1 is LGHDT and CDR2 is YNNKEL in the germline V gene (reference sequence). This CDR3 spans 15 amino acids. As DNA, the CDR3 is TGTGCCAGCAGCCAAGACAGGGGTGGCAATCAGCCCCAGCATTTT. It codes for CASSQDRGGNQPQHF.

The chain joins TRBV11-2 to TRBJ1-1; no reliable D call. Germline CDR1 reads SGHAT; CDR2 reads FQNNGV. There are 13 residues in the CDR3. V was shortened by 8 bases and J by 1 base, with 11 bases between the two germline ends. CDR3 nucleotide sequence: TGTGCCAGCCACAGAGTGGGGAACACTGAAGCTTTCTTT. As protein: CASHRVGNTEAFF.

CDR3 in amino acids: CASGGQGVEPQHF. CDR3 DNA: TGTGCTAGTGGGGGACAGGGGGTTGAGCCCCAGCATTTT. The rearrangement uses TRBV12-5 and TRBJ1-5; 11 bases align to TRBD1. CDR3 length: 13 residues. The ends lost 6 bases at V and 8 bases at J; junction bases unmatched: 3. The germline V gene encodes CDR1 LGHNT and CDR2 FRNRAP.

This chain links TRBV28 with TRBJ2-1, with 11 bases fitting TRBD1. J was trimmed by 0 bases and V by 2 bases; bases with no gene match: 3. CDR1 MDHEN and CDR2 SYDVKM come from the germline V gene. The CDR3 spans 17 residues. CDR3 protein: CASSLTGQGGSYNEQFF. CDR3 DNA: TGTGCCAGCAGTTTAACGGGACAGGGGGGCTCCTACAATGAGCAGTTCTTC.

Only a few counts were recorded for this clone. The V call is TRBV5-4, the J call TRBJ2-5, with 12 bases fitting TRBD2. The V and J ends lost 7 bases and 5 bases, in that order; junction bases with no gene match: 6. Germline V gene data show CDR1 as SGHNT and CDR2 as YYREEE (reference sequence). The CDR3 has 14 amino acids. The CDR3 DNA reads as TGTGCCAGCTATACTAGCGGGAGGATGGAGACCCAGTACTTC. This translates into CASYTSGRMETQYF.

The genes are TRBV27 and TRBJ2-7, with D possibly TRBD2 on 5 matching bases. CDR3 length: 13 residues. Germline V gives CDR1 MNHEY, CDR2 SMNVEV (reference sequence). V lost 3 bases, J lost 2 bases, and 8 bases lay in between. CDR3 nucleotides: TGTGCCAGCAGTTTCGGGGTAGCCTACGAGCAGTACTTC. Its protein product is CASSFGVAYEQYF.

The rearrangement links TRBV4-1 to TRBJ1-6, with D tentatively TRBD1 (6 bases). Deletions cut 2 bases from V and 0 bases from J, with 14 bases between. The CDR3 totals 18 residues. The V gene's germline CDR1 is MGHRA and CDR2 YSYEKL. CDR3 amino acids: CASSQTGGQSSYNSPLHF. The CDR3 nucleotides read TGCGCCAGCAGCCAAACGGGAGGACAGAGCTCCTATAATTCACCCCTCCACTTT.

This clone was picked up one time. This chain joins TRBV7-7 and TRBJ2-5, with 7 positions matching TRBD1. Germline trimming cut 5 bases from V and 5 bases from J; bases unmatched to any gene: 8. Germline-derived CDR1 and CDR2 are SSHAT and FNYEAQ (reference sequence). The CDR3 totals 14 residues. CDR3 sequence reads: CASSTGAGKETQYF. In DNA, the CDR3 is TGTGCCAGCAGCACAGGGGCTGGTAAGGAGACCCAGTACTTC.

V and J are TRBV27 and TRBJ2-7; 9 bases agree with TRBD2. Germline CDR1 MNHEY, CDR2 SMNVEV (reference sequence). This CDR3 spans 14 amino acids. The V segment lost 2 bases and the J segment 5 bases; nucleotides outside the gene matches: 4. In DNA, the CDR3 is TGTGCCAGCAGTTTAGGGACTAGCTTCGACGAGCAGTACTTC. Translating it yields CASSLGTSFDEQYF.

This clone appeared once. The rearrangement links TRBV7-2 to TRBJ2-7; perhaps TRBD1 as D (5 bases). CDR3 length equals 14 residues. CDR1 is SGHTA and CDR2 is FQGNSA in the germline V gene. The germline V and J ends were trimmed by 2 bases and 7 bases, with 15 bases remaining between them. The CDR3 DNA is TGTGCCAGCAGCTTACAGGGAAGGGATAGAGAGCAGTACTTC. Translating gives CASSLQGRDREQYF.